A selection of T cell receptor beta chains follows, all from one sample in a study of early T cells in non-severe SARS-CoV-2 infection. TCRdb reanalysed the 5' RACE reads using MiXCR and keeps one entry per CDR3 protein. This table has tens of thousands of distinct CDR3 sequences, 12% to 15% appearing once. Specimen: whole blood. Receptor source: an adult who was a healthcare worker with PCR-confirmed SARS-CoV-2 infection or an uninfected control (not recorded which). CDR3s include the opening cysteine and the closing phenylalanine or tryptophan. A D gene is named only where the DNA matches it firmly. Not every row has a clone size; where given, it reads once, few, many or a size class.

CDR3 | DNA | V | D | J | size | length
CASSPLAGRSYEQYF | TGTGCCAGCAGCCCGTTAGCGGGGCGCTCCTACGAGCAGTACTTC | TRBV5-8 | TRBD2 | TRBJ2-7 | few | 15
CASSLKGFRTEAFF | TGTGCCAGCAGTTTAAAGGGGTTCCGCACTGAAGCTTTCTTT | TRBV27 | . | TRBJ1-1 | few | 14
CASSIASTGGYGYTF | TGTGCCAGTAGTATAGCCTCGACGGGGGGTTATGGCTACACCTTC | TRBV19 | . | TRBJ1-2 | . | 15
CASSSTGGGQPQHF | TGTGCCAGCAGCTCAACAGGGGGTGGCCAGCCCCAGCATTTT | TRBV7-6 | TRBD1 | TRBJ1-5 | . | 14
CASSAWTIEQYF | TGTGCCAGCAGCGCCTGGACCATCGAGCAGTACTTC | TRBV28 | . | TRBJ2-7 | few | 12
CASSVGTSGVAKNIQYF | TGTGCCAGCAGCGTGGGGACTAGCGGGGTAGCCAAAAACATTCAGTACTTC | TRBV5-4 | TRBD2 | TRBJ2-4 | . | 17
CASSQEPGPSSYEQYF | TGCGCCAGCAGCCAAGAGCCGGGTCCGAGCTCCTACGAGCAGTACTTC | TRBV4-3 | . | TRBJ2-7 | few | 16
CASSIMDRANQPQHF | TGTGCCAGTAGTATTATGGACAGGGCAAATCAGCCCCAGCATTTT | TRBV19 | TRBD1 | TRBJ1-5 | few | 15
CASSLGTGSSYEQYF | TGTGCCAGCAGCTTGGGGACAGGGTCGTCCTACGAGCAGTACTTC | TRBV5-6 | TRBD1 | TRBJ2-7 | once | 15
CASSERRSTDTQYF | TGTGCCAGCAGTGAACGGAGAAGCACAGATACGCAGTATTTT | TRBV2 | . | TRBJ2-3 | few | 14
CASSLSGGETQYF | TGCGCCAGCAGTTTATCGGGGGGAGAGACCCAGTACTTC | TRBV5-1 | TRBD2 | TRBJ2-5 | few | 13
CASSPPIRDRSIYEQFF | TGTGCCAGCTCACCACCGATCCGAGACAGGTCCATCTATGAGCAGTTCTTC | TRBV18 | . | TRBJ2-1 | few | 17
CSANRYRRPSPFYTEAFF | TGCAGTGCTAACCGATACAGGAGGCCATCCCCTTTTTACACTGAAGCTTTCTTT | TRBV20-1 | . | TRBJ1-1 | once | 18
CASRKTGASPLHF | TGTGCCAGCAGGAAGACAGGGGCTTCACCCCTCCACTTT | TRBV25-1 | TRBD1 | TRBJ1-6 | few | 13
CASENDRGTEAFF | TGTGCCAGTGAGAACGACAGGGGCACTGAAGCTTTCTTT | TRBV19 | TRBD1 | TRBJ1-1 | many | 13
CASSLGSYTGQGANGYTF | TGTGCCAGCAGCTTAGGGTCCTACACGGGACAGGGGGCGAATGGCTACACCTTC | TRBV7-9 | TRBD1 | TRBJ1-2 | . | 18
CSASAGGKNIQYF | TGCAGTGCTAGTGCAGGGGGCAAAAACATTCAGTACTTC | TRBV20-1 | TRBD1 | TRBJ2-4 | few | 13
CASRSNSGPYEQYF | TGTGCCAGCAGGTCCAACAGCGGACCTTACGAGCAGTACTTC | TRBV7-6 | . | TRBJ2-7 | few | 14
CASSYSGGRHPSPLHF | TGTGCCAGCAGTTACTCAGGGGGTCGCCACCCTTCACCCCTCCACTTT | TRBV6-5 | . | TRBJ1-6 | few | 16
CASGGLAGYYNEQFF | TGTGCCAGCGGGGGACTAGCGGGTTACTACAATGAGCAGTTCTTC | TRBV11-2 | TRBD2 | TRBJ2-1 | . | 15
CASRKEYEQFF | TGTGCCAGCAGGAAAGAATATGAGCAGTTCTTC | TRBV12-3/TRBV12-4 | . | TRBJ2-1 | few | 11
CASSPKRSTDTQYF | TGTGCCAGCAGTCCGAAGAGGAGCACAGATACGCAGTATTTT | TRBV25-1 | . | TRBJ2-3 | . | 14
CAWSLGLDSYNEQFF | TGTGCCTGGAGTCTGGGACTAGACTCCTACAATGAGCAGTTCTTC | TRBV30 | TRBD2 | TRBJ2-1 | . | 15
CASSHRDRGLVDEQFF | TGTGCCAGCAGTCATAGGGACAGGGGCCTTGTAGATGAGCAGTTCTTC | TRBV6-1 | TRBD1 | TRBJ2-1 | . | 16
CASCLLVSGANVLTF | TGTGCCAGCTGCTTGTTGGTCTCTGGGGCCAACGTCCTGACTTTC | TRBV5-5 | . | TRBJ2-6 | . | 15
CASSQDFQGNSPLHF | TGCGCCAGCAGCCAAGATTTTCAGGGAAATTCACCCCTCCACTTT | TRBV4-3 | . | TRBJ1-6 | . | 15
CASGIGGYGYTF | TGTGCCAGCGGAATAGGAGGCTATGGCTACACCTTC | TRBV28 | . | TRBJ1-2 | . | 12
CASSQPTSGPWQYF | TGCGCCAGCAGCCAACCCACTAGCGGACCCTGGCAGTACTTC | TRBV4-1 | TRBD2 | TRBJ2-7 | few | 14
CASSETGVGTDTQYF | TGTGCCAGCAGTGAAACAGGGGTCGGCACAGATACGCAGTATTTT | TRBV12-3/TRBV12-4 | TRBD1 | TRBJ2-3 | few | 15
CASSQGDYEQYF | TGTGCCAGCAGCCAAGGGGACTACGAGCAGTACTTC | TRBV3-1 | . | TRBJ2-7 | few | 12
CASSVGFSRSSYEQYF | TGTGCCAGCAGCGTAGGGTTTAGCAGGAGCTCCTACGAGCAGTACTTC | TRBV9 | . | TRBJ2-7 | few | 16
CASSSRFDRNLAKNIQYF | TGTGCCAGCAGCTCGCGGTTTGACAGGAATCTAGCCAAAAACATTCAGTACTTC | TRBV5-4 | . | TRBJ2-4 | many | 18
CSAELLGEQYF | TGCAGCGCCGAACTATTGGGAGAGCAGTACTTC | TRBV29-1 | . | TRBJ2-7 | . | 11
CASSRASGREADTQYF | TGTGCCAGCTCACGCGCTAGCGGCCGAGAAGCAGATACGCAGTATTTT | TRBV18 | TRBD2 | TRBJ2-3 | many | 16
CASSVGGGAEETQYF | TGTGCCAGCAGCGTAGGAGGGGGGGCCGAAGAGACCCAGTACTTC | TRBV9 | . | TRBJ2-5 | . | 15
CASSYGAIYNSPLHF | TGTGCCAGCAGTTACGGGGCAATCTATAATTCACCCCTCCACTTT | TRBV6-5 | . | TRBJ1-6 | . | 15
CASSEVQGVVEQYF | TGCGCCAGCAGTGAAGTACAGGGCGTGGTTGAGCAGTACTTC | TRBV10-2 | . | TRBJ2-7 | few | 14
CASRPCWGYTF | TGTGCCAGCCGACCCTGCTGGGGCTACACCTTC | TRBV3-1 | . | TRBJ1-2 | . | 11
CATSRPTGTNYNEQFF | TGTGCCACCAGCAGACCCACAGGGACGAACTACAATGAGCAGTTCTTC | TRBV15 | . | TRBJ2-1 | few | 16
CASSLVRTDTQYF | TGTGCCAGCAGCTTAGTTCGCACAGATACGCAGTATTTT | TRBV11-2 | . | TRBJ2-3 | few | 13
CASSLNQPNEKLFF | TGTGCCAGCAGCTTAAATCAGCCTAATGAAAAACTGTTTTTT | TRBV7-9 | . | TRBJ1-4 | few | 14
CASRTGVDEKLFF | TGCGCCAGCCGGACAGGGGTAGATGAAAAACTGTTTTTT | TRBV5-1 | TRBD1 | TRBJ1-4 | few | 13
CASKITGTANTEAFF | TGTGCCAGCAAGATCACCGGGACAGCGAACACTGAAGCTTTCTTT | TRBV6-5 | TRBD1 | TRBJ1-1 | . | 15
CASSVASGTEAFF | TGTGCCAGCAGCGTAGCCTCAGGAACTGAAGCTTTCTTT | TRBV9 | . | TRBJ1-1 | few | 13
CASSLERQNTEAFF | TGTGCCAGCAGCTTAGAGAGACAGAACACTGAAGCTTTCTTT | TRBV7-2 | . | TRBJ1-1 | few | 14
CASSVQGTALGGYTF | TGTGCCAGCAGTGTACAGGGGACGGCCCTTGGGGGCTACACCTTC | TRBV6-1 | TRBD1 | TRBJ1-2 | many | 15
CASSSAGGTDTQYF | TGCGCCAGCAGCTCGGCCGGGGGAACAGATACGCAGTATTTT | TRBV5-1 | . | TRBJ2-3 | . | 14
CASSSRTGTLSYEQYF | TGTGCCAGCAGTTCCCGGACCGGGACTTTATCCTACGAGCAGTACTTC | TRBV6-6 | . | TRBJ2-7 | once | 16
CASSALTGGVGANVLTF | TGTGCTAGCAGCGCTTTGACAGGGGGCGTTGGGGCCAACGTCCTGACTTTC | TRBV7-7 | TRBD1 | TRBJ2-6 | few | 17
CSARGGRYTEAFF | TGCAGTGCTAGAGGGGGCCGCTACACTGAAGCTTTCTTT | TRBV20-1 | . | TRBJ1-1 | many | 13
CSVSGLNGGTPNTGELFF | TGCAGCGTTTCCGGCCTCAACGGGGGGACACCGAACACCGGGGAGCTGTTTTTT | TRBV29-1 | . | TRBJ2-2 | . | 18
CASSLSAGGTDTQYF | TGTGCCAGCAGCTTATCCGCCGGGGGCACAGATACGCAGTATTTT | TRBV7-8 | . | TRBJ2-3 | . | 15
CASSLGPRTNTEAFF | TGTGCCAGCAGCCTCGGACCACGTACGAACACTGAAGCTTTCTTT | TRBV7-9 | . | TRBJ1-1 | few | 15
CASSGLAGGPDTQYF | TGTGCCAGCAGTGGACTAGCGGGGGGGCCAGATACGCAGTATTTT | TRBV6-1 | TRBD2 | TRBJ2-3 | many | 15
CASNEGQGAPDEAFF | TGTGCCAGCAACGAGGGACAGGGGGCGCCGGATGAAGCTTTCTTT | TRBV28 | TRBD1 | TRBJ1-1 | few | 15